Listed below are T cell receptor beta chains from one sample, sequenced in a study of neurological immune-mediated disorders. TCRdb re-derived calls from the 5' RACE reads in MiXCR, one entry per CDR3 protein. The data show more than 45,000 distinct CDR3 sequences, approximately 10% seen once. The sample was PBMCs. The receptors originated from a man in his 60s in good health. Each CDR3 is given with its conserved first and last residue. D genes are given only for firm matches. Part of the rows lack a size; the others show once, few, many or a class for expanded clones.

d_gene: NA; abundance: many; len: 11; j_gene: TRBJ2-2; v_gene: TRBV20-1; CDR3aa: CSARGPSELFF; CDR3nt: TGCAGTGCTAGGGGTCCCTCCGAGCTGTTTTTT
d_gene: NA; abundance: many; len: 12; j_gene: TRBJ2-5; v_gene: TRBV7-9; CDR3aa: CATGQVSETQYF; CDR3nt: TGTGCCACCGGCCAGGTTTCAGAGACCCAGTACTTC
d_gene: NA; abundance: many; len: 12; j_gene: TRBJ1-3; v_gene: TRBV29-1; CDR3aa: CSVRDRGNTIYF; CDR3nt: TGCAGCGTCCGGGACCGTGGAAACACCATATATTTT
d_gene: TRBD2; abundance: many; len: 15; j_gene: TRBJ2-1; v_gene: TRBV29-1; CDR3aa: CSVEVAGGPYNEQFF; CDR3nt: TGCAGCGTTGAGGTAGCGGGGGGGCCCTACAATGAGCAGTTCTTC
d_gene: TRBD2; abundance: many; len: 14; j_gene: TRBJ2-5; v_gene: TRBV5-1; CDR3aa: CASSLRGEGETQYF; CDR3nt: TGCGCCAGCAGCTTGCGAGGGGAGGGAGAGACCCAGTACTTC
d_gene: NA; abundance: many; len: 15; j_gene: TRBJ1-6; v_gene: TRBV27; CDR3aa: CASSFLGREGSPLHF; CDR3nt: TGTGCCAGCAGTTTTTTGGGGCGGGAAGGATCACCCCTCCACTTT
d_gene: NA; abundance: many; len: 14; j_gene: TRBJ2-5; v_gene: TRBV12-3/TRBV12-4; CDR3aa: CASSLAVGGETQYF; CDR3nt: TGTGCCAGCAGTTTAGCGGTGGGGGGAGAGACCCAGTACTTC
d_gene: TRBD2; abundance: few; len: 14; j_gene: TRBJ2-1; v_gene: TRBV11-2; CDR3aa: CADGRGGLLNEQFF; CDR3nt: TGTGCCGACGGGCGGGGGGGGTTGTTAAATGAGCAGTTCTTC
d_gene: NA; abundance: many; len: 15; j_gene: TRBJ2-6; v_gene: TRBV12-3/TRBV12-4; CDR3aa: CASSSTGSGANVLTF; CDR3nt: TGTGCCAGCAGTTCTACAGGCTCTGGGGCCAACGTCCTGACTTTC
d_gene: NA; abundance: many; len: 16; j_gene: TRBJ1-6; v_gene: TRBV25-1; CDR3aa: CASRGQNRFGNSPLHF; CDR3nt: TGTGCCAGCCGAGGACAGAATCGTTTTGGGAATTCACCCCTCCACTTT
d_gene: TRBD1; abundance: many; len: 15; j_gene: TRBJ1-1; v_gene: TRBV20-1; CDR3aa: CSAPKRAGTGAEAFF; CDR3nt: TGCAGTGCCCCCAAGAGGGCCGGGACAGGGGCTGAAGCTTTCTTT
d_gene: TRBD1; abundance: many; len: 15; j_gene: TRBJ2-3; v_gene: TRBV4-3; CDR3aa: CASSQSGTGTDTQYF; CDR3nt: TGCGCCAGCAGCCAATCCGGGACAGGAACAGATACGCAGTATTTT
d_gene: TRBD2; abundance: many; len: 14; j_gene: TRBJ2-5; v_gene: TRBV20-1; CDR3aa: CSARPPGGQETQYF; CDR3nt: TGCAGTGCTAGACCCCCGGGGGGCCAAGAGACCCAGTACTTC
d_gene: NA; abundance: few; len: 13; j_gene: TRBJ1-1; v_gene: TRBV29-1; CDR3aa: CSVFPGQNTEAFF; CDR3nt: TGCAGCGTCTTCCCAGGGCAGAACACTGAAGCTTTCTTT
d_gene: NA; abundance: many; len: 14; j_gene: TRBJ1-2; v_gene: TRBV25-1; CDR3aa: CASSDDGANYGYTF; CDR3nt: TGTGCCAGCAGTGACGACGGAGCTAACTATGGCTACACCTTC
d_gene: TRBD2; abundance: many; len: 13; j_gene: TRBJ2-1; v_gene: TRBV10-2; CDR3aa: CASSGGLYNEQFF; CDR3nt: TGCGCCAGCTCGGGGGGGCTCTACAATGAGCAGTTCTTC
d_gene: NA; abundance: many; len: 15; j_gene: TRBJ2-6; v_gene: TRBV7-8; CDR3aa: CASSLMASGANVLTF; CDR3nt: TGTGCCAGCAGCTTAATGGCATCCGGGGCCAACGTCCTGACTTTC
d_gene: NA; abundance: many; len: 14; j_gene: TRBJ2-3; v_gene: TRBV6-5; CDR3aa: CASSYQVAADTQYF; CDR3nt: TGTGCCAGCAGTTACCAGGTGGCTGCAGATACGCAGTATTTT
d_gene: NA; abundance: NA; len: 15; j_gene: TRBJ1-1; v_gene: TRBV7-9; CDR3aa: CASSPTGQMNTEAFF; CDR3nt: TGTGCCAGCAGCCCTACCGGGCAGATGAACACTGAAGCTTTCTTT
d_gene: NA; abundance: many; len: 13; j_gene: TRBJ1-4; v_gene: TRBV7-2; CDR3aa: CASTLAGNEKLFF; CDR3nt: TGTGCCAGCACCCTCGCGGGGAATGAAAAACTGTTTTTT
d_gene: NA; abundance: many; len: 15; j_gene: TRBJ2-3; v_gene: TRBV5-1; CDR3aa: CASSLDSASADTQYF; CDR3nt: TGCGCCAGCAGCTTAGATTCGGCTAGCGCAGATACGCAGTATTTT
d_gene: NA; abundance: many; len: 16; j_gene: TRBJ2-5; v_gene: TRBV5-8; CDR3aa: CASRLSGTPRGETQYF; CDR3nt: TGTGCCAGCAGGCTTTCCGGGACCCCCCGGGGAGAGACCCAGTACTTC
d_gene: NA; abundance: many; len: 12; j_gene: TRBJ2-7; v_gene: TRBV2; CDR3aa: CASSEGGYEQYF; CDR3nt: TGTGCCAGCAGTGAAGGGGGGTACGAGCAGTACTTC
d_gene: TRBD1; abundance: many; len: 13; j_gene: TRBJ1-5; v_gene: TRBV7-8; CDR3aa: CASSFQGGQPQHF; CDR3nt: TGTGCCAGCAGCTTCCAGGGGGGCCAGCCCCAGCATTTT
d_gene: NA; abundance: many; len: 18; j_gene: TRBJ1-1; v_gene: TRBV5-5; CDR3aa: CASSVSSGTLLRDTEAFF; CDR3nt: TGTGCCAGCAGCGTATCCTCGGGGACCCTACTCCGGGACACTGAAGCTTTCTTT
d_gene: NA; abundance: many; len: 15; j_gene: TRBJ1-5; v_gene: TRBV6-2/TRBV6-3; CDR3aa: CASSWTGGSNQPQHF; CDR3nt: TGTGCCAGCAGTTGGACGGGAGGAAGCAATCAGCCCCAGCATTTT
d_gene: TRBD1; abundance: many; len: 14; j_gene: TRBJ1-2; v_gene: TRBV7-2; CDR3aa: CASSLPTGAYGYTF; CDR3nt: TGTGCCAGCAGCTTACCGACAGGGGCCTATGGCTACACCTTC
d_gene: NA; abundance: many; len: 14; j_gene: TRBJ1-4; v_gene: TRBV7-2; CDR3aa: CASSLPGNVEKLFF; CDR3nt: TGTGCCAGCAGCTTACCAGGGAATGTTGAAAAACTGTTTTTT
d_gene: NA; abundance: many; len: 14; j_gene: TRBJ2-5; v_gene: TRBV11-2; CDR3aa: CASSLGAQEKTQYF; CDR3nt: TGTGCCAGCAGCTTAGGGGCTCAGGAAAAGACCCAGTACTTC
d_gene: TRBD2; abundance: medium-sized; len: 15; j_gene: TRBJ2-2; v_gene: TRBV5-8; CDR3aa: CASSLSGGNTGELFF; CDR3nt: TGTGCCAGCAGCTTAAGCGGGGGGAACACCGGGGAGCTGTTTTTT
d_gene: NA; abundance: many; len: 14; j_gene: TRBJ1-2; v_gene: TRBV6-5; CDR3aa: CASKGSRSIGGYTF; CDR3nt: TGTGCCAGCAAGGGGTCGAGGTCTATCGGTGGCTACACCTTC
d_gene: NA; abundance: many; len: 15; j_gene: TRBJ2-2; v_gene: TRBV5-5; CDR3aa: CASSWDLVNTGELFF; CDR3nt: TGTGCCAGCAGCTGGGACTTAGTCAACACCGGGGAGCTGTTTTTT
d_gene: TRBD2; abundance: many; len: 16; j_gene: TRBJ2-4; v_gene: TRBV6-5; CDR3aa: CANLAGGPQAKNIQYF; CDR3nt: TGTGCCAATCTAGCGGGGGGGCCCCAGGCCAAAAACATTCAGTACTTC
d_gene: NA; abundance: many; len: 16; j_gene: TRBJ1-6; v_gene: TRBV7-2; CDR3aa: CASSLAEGVRGSPLHF; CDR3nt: TGTGCCAGCAGCTTAGCGGAGGGGGTCAGGGGTTCCCCCCTCCACTTT
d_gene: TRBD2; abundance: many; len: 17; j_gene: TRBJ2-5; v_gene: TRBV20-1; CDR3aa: CSAPDTGLAGAQETQYF; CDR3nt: TGCAGTGCTCCCGATACGGGACTAGCGGGGGCACAAGAGACCCAGTACTTC
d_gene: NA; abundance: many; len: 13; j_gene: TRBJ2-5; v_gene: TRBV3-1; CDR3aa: CASRRTQQETQYF; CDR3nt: TGTGCCAGCCGGCGGACACAGCAAGAGACCCAGTACTTC
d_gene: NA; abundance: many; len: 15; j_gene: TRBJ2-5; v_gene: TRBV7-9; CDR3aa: CASSLVQGPEETQYF; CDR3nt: TGTGCCAGCAGCTTGGTACAGGGCCCGGAAGAGACCCAGTACTTC
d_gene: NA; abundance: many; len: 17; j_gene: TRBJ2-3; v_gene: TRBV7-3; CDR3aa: CASSLSPGSRGTDTQYF; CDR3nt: TGTGCCAGCAGCTTATCCCCGGGGTCCCGGGGCACAGATACGCAGTATTTT
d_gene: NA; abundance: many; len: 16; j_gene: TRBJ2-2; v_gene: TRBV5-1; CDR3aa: CASSLRGPTNTGELFF; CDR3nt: TGCGCCAGCAGCTTGCGAGGTCCAACTAACACCGGGGAGCTGTTTTTT
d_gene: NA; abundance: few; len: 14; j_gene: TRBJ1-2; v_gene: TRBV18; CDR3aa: CASSPGTPNYGYTF; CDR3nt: TGTGCCAGCTCACCCGGGACGCCTAACTATGGCTACACCTTC
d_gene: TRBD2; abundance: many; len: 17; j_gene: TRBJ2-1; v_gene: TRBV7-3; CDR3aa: CASSRGGLAGIYNEQFF; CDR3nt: TGTGCCAGCAGCCGCGGGGGTTTAGCGGGGATTTACAATGAGCAGTTCTTC
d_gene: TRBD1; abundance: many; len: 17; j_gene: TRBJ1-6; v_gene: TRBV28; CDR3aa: CASSFFMGQGTNSPLHF; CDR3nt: TGTGCCAGCAGTTTCTTCATGGGACAGGGTACTAATTCACCCCTCCACTTT
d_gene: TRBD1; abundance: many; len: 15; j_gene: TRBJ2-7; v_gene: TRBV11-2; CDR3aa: CASSLIGQGPHEQYF; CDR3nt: TGTGCCAGCAGCCTAATCGGACAGGGTCCCCACGAGCAGTACTTC
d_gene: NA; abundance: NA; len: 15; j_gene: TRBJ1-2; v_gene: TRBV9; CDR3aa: CASSSGTAANYGYTF; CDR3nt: TGTGCCAGCAGCTCTGGGACGGCAGCTAACTATGGCTACACCTTC
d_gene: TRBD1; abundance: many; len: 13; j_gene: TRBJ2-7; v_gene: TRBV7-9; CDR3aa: CASERQGVYEQYF; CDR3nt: TGTGCCAGCGAAAGACAGGGAGTCTACGAGCAGTACTTC
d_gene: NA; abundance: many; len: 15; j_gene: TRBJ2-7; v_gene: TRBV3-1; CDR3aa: CASSQDHHRGYEQYF; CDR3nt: TGTGCCAGCAGCCAAGATCATCATCGGGGATACGAGCAGTACTTC
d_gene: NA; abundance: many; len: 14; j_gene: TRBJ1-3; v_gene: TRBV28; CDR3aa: CASSLTGTGNTIYF; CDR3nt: TGTGCCAGCAGTCTTACAGGGACTGGAAACACCATATATTTT
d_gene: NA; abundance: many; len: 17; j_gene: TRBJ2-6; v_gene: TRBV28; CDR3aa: CASRTGTLNSGVNVLTF; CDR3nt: TGTGCCAGCAGAACCGGGACACTAAACTCTGGGGTCAACGTCCTGACTTTC
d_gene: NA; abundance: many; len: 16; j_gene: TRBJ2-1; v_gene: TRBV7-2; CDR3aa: CASSRQPGVQGNEQFF; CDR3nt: TGTGCCAGCAGCAGACAGCCAGGGGTTCAGGGGAATGAGCAGTTCTTC
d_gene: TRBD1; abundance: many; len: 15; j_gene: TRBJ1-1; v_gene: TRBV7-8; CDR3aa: CASTTSRTGRGEAFF; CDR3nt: TGTGCCAGCACCACTTCTAGGACAGGGAGGGGGGAAGCTTTCTTT
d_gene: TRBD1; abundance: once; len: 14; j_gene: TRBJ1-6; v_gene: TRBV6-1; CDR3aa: CASSATGLESPLHF; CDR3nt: TGTGCCAGCAGTGCGACAGGGTTGGAATCACCCCTCCACTTT
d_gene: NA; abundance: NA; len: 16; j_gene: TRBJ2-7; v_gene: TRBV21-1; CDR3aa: CASSTPGLGPNYEQYF; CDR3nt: TGTGCCAGCAGCACACCGGGACTCGGGCCAAACTACGAGCAGTACTTC